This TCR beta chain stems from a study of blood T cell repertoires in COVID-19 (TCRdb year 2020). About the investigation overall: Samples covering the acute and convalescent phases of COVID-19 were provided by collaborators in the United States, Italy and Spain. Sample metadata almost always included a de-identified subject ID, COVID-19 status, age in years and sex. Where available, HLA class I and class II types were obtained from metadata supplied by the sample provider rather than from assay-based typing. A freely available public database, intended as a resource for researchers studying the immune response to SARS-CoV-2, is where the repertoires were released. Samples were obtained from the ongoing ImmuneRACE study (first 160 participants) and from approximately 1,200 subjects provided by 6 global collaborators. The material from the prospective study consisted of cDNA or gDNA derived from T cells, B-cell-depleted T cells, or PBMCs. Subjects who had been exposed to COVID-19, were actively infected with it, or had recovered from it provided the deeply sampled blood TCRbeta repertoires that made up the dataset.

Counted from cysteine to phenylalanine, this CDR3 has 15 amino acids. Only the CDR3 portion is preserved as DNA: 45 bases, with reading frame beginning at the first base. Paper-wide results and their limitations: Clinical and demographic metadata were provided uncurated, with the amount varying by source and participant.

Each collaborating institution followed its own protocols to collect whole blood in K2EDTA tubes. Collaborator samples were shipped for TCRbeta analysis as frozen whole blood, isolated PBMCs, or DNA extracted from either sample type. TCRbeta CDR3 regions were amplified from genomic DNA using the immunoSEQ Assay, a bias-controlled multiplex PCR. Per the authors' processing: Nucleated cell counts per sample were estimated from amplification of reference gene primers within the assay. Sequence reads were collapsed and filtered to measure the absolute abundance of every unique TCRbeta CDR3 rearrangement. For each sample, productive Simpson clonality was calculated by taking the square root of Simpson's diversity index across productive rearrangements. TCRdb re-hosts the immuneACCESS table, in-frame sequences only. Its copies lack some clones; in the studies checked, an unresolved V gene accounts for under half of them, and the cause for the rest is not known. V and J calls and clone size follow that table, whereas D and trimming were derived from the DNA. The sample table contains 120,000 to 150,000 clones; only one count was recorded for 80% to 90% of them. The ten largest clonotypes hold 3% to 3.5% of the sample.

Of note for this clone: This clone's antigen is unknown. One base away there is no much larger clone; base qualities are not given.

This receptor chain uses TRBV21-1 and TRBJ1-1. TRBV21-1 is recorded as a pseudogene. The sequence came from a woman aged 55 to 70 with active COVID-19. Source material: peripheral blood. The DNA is TGTGCCAGCAGCAAAATCGTCGCGGGAAACACTGAAGCTTTCTTT. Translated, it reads CASSKIVAGNTEAFF.